This T cell receptor beta chain was identified in a study of T cell changes during pregnancy in multiple sclerosis. Germline V gives CDR1 MDHEN, CDR2 SYDVKM. The CDR3 loop spans 15 amino acids. V was cut by 5 bases and J by 3 bases, with 17 bases left in between. TCRdb's table, derived via immunoSEQ multiplex PCR, lists solely in-frame clones and lacks some. The sample contains tens of thousands of clones, 80% to 95% of which appear only once. The sequence was collected from a female donor in good health, enrolled as a control in a pregnancy study. The input for sequencing was CD4+ T cells from peripheral blood mononuclear cells, taken after pregnancy. This chain joins TRBV28 and TRBJ2-7, with D tentatively TRBD2 (5 bases). The CDR3 region is CASSTPSWGVYEQYF. In DNA form, the CDR3 reads TGTGCCAGCAGTACCCCGTCGTGGGGAGTCTACGAGCAGTACTTC.